The 32 T cell receptor beta chains below come from one sample, sequenced in a study of T cells in Graves' hyperthyroidism and ophthalmopathy. Regions amplified from RNA transcripts were the TCR beta CDR3 regions. RT-PCR in the first round (using the HTBI primer set) targeted the TCR CDR3. TCRdb re-derived calls from the multiplex PCR reads in MiXCR, one entry per CDR3 protein. The sample contains over 550,000 distinct CDR3 sequences, about a sixth of which appear only once. The specimen sequenced was blood. Source of these receptors: a young woman with Graves' hyperthyroidism.

V gene TRBV10-3 combines with J gene TRBJ2-3, with 11 bases aligning to TRBD1. Germline values: CDR1 ENHRY, CDR2 SYGVKD. V lost 4 bases to trimming and J lost 4 bases; unmatched junction nucleotides: 4. The CDR3 totals 15 residues. CDR3 in amino acids: CAISGWGQGADTQYF. CDR3 DNA sequence: TGTGCCATCAGTGGCTGGGGACAGGGGGCAGATACGCAGTATTTT.

The chain carries TRBV5-5 and TRBJ1-6; TRBD1 matches at 10 bases. The CDR3 spans 15 residues. Germline loops: CDR1 SGHKS, CDR2 YYEKEE (reference sequence). Trimming cost V 3 bases and J 8 bases; bases outside gene matches: 5. The CDR3 DNA reads TGTGCCAGCAGCTGGGACAGGGGCCAGTATTCACCCCTCCACTTT. Amino acids: CASSWDRGQYSPLHF.

The table lists this clonotype with many counts. This sequence joins TRBV7-9 and TRBJ2-7, with D unclear. Germline CDR1 and CDR2: SEHNR and FQNEAQ (reference sequence). Trimming removed 3 bases at V and 2 bases at J, with 8 bases between. The CDR3 spans 13 residues. DNA of the CDR3: TGTGCCAGCAGCTTTGGCTTCCCCTACGAGCAGTACTTC. It encodes CASSFGFPYEQYF.

This clonotype was recorded at least ten times. This chain connects TRBV19 to TRBJ1-2; D call uncertain. The CDR3 consists of 12 residues. Trimming pared 6 bases from V and 5 bases from J, leaving 10 bases between. Germline-derived CDR1 and CDR2 are LNHDA and SQIVND (reference sequence). Here the CDR3 reads CASSGSQYGYTF. DNA of the CDR3: TGTGCCAGTAGCGGCAGCCAGTATGGCTACACCTTC.

This clonotype occurred many times. This rearrangement joins TRBV2 to TRBJ1-4, with 7 positions matching TRBD1. CDR1 and CDR2 from the germline V gene are SNHLY and FYNNEI. CDR3 length: 15 amino acids. V shed 0 bases, J shed 4 bases, and the junction held 2 bases outside the gene matches. CDR3 amino acids: CASSEAGTDNEKLFF. The DNA of the CDR3 is TGTGCCAGCAGTGAAGCGGGGACAGATAATGAAAAACTGTTTTTT.

A few counts support this clonotype. This rearrangement joins TRBV24-1 to TRBJ1-5; D gene unclear. Per the germline V gene, CDR1 is KGHDR and CDR2 is SFDVKD. V lost 4 bases to trimming and J lost 1 base, with 13 bases between them. The CDR3 loop spans 16 amino acids. The CDR3 nucleotides read TGTGCCACCAGTGAAACGGGGTCGGGGAGCAATCAGCCCCAGCATTTT. As protein: CATSETGSGSNQPQHF.

This clonotype was recorded at least ten times. CDR3 amino acids: CSAPRQEPEAFF. The DNA of the CDR3 is TGCAGTGCCCCCCGACAGGAACCTGAAGCTTTCTTT. V is TRBV20-1 and J is TRBJ1-1, with D perhaps matching TRBD1 (6 bases). Germline V lookup: CDR1 DFQATT, CDR2 SNEGSKA (reference sequence). V was cut by 6 bases and J by 6 bases, with 14 bases left in between. The CDR3 spans 12 residues.

This clonotype was counted only a few times. The chain links TRBV29-1 to TRBJ1-1; no reliable D call. This CDR3 spans 12 amino acids. With 2 bases removed from V and 1 base from J, the gap between germline ends came to 5 bases. In germline, CDR1 is SQVTM, CDR2 ANQGSEA. In DNA form, the CDR3 reads TGCAGCGTTGAATTGGGGAACACTGAAGCTTTCTTT. Its protein product is CSVELGNTEAFF.

This clonotype showed up many times. This rearrangement joins TRBV11-3 to TRBJ2-3; no definite D call. The germline V and J ends were trimmed by 1 base and 5 bases, with 10 bases remaining between them. CDR1 is SGHNT and CDR2 is YENEEA in the germline V gene. The length of the CDR3 is 14 residues. The CDR3 DNA reads TGTGCCAGCAGCTTAGGTATGAGAGAAGATACGCAGTATTTT. It translates to CASSLGMREDTQYF.

The gene calls are TRBV20-1 and TRBJ1-1; 10 nucleotides agree with TRBD1. This CDR3 contains 14 residues. Per the germline V gene, CDR1 is DFQATT and CDR2 is SNEGSKA (reference sequence). Unmatched junction bases numbered 2, after V lost 3 bases and J lost 1 base. CDR3 DNA sequence: TGCAGTGCTAGGACAGGGGGCGAGAACACTGAAGCTTTCTTT. It is translated as CSARTGGENTEAFF.

This clonotype was seen at least ten times. The chain links TRBV12-3 or TRBV12-4 to TRBJ1-5, with unresolved D. Trimming pared 6 bases from V and 7 bases from J, leaving 19 bases between. This CDR3 is built from 15 residues. CDR3 in DNA: TGTGCCAGCAGCCCTCGGACCCAAGGCGGGCAGCCCCAGCATTTT. As protein: CASSPRTQGGQPQHF.

The table lists this clonotype with a few counts. V and J are TRBV14 and TRBJ1-5, with no clear D. The CDR3 has 12 residues. Germline V gene data show CDR1 as SGHDN and CDR2 as FVKESK. With 0 bases removed from V and 10 bases from J, the gap between germline ends came to 7 bases. The CDR3 DNA reads TGTGCCAGCAGCCAAGAGGTCAAACCCCAGCATTTT. Residues: CASSQEVKPQHF.

This chain connects TRBV15 to TRBJ2-3; 12 bases line up with TRBD1. The CDR3 length is 17 residues. Trimming removed 3 bases from V and 6 bases from J; junction bases left unmatched: 10. Germline CDR1 LNHNV, CDR2 YYDKDF (reference sequence). Written as DNA, the CDR3 is TGTGCCACCAGCAGGACCTTGGGACAGGGGGCGCAGGATACGCAGTATTTT. Its protein is CATSRTLGQGAQDTQYF.

This clonotype was counted many times. The chain carries TRBV6-1 and TRBJ2-5; 15 positions match TRBD2. V shed 1 base, J shed 4 bases, and the junction held 4 bases outside the gene matches. Germline lookup yields CDR1 MNHNS and CDR2 SASEGT. This CDR3 contains 17 residues. In DNA, the CDR3 is TGTGCCAGCAGTGAAGGGGGACTAGCGGGAGGAAGAGAGACCCAGTACTTC. It codes for CASSEGGLAGGRETQYF.

Concerning this clonotype itself: This CDR3 fails to terminate in the conserved phenylalanine or tryptophan, so it likely reflects a read error. The chain uses TRBV20-1 and TRBJ2-7, with 7 bases that match TRBD2. The CDR3 totals 15 residues. Looked up from germline, CDR1 is DFQATT and CDR2 is SNEGSKA (reference sequence). V dropped 5 bases and J dropped 4; count of bases not matched to a gene: 14. DNA for the CDR3: TGCAGTGCTTCCATGACTAGCCGTACAGATTACGAGCAGTACCTC. It is translated as CSASMTSRTDYEQYL.

This clonotype has a single count. V and J are TRBV11-2 and TRBJ2-1; tentative D call: TRBD1 (6 bases). Trimming cost V 0 bases and J 7 bases, with 16 bases left between them. The CDR3 runs 16 residues. CDR1 and CDR2 (germline): SGHAT, FQNNGV. As DNA, the CDR3 is TGTGCCAGCAGCTTAGATAGACCCCCCAGGGGAAATGAGCAGTTCTTC. Translating gives CASSLDRPPRGNEQFF.

This clonotype was detected ten times or more. J is TRBJ2-2 and V is TRBV18, with D uncertain. V was clipped by 2 bases and J by 0 bases, with 7 bases between them. The germline gives CDR1 KGHSH, CDR2 LQKENI. This CDR3 spans 15 amino acids. CDR3 region: CASSPRRTNTGELFF. The CDR3, as DNA: TGTGCCAGCTCACCAAGACGGACGAACACCGGGGAGCTGTTTTTT.

Ten or more counts support this clonotype. V is TRBV20-1 and J is TRBJ2-7, with unresolved D. The V gene lost 4 bases and the J gene lost 3 bases, with 10 bases spanning the gap. CDR1 is DFQATT, CDR2 SNEGSKA, per germline (reference sequence). The CDR3 is 12 amino acids. CDR3 nucleotide sequence: TGCAGTGCTACGTACGACAACTACGAGCAGTACTTC. Translating it yields CSATYDNYEQYF.

This clonotype was detected ten times or more. The chain uses TRBV11-2 and TRBJ2-3, with D maybe TRBD1 (6 bases). The germline V and J ends were trimmed by 4 bases and 4 bases, with 12 bases remaining between them. The length of the CDR3 is 14 residues. Germline V CDR1 and CDR2: SGHAT, FQNNGV. For the CDR3, the DNA is TGTGCCAGCAGCTCGGGACATTCGGCAGATACGCAGTATTTT. The encoded protein is CASSSGHSADTQYF.

This clonotype was recorded at least ten times. The gene calls are TRBV6-2 or TRBV6-3 and TRBJ1-2, with D perhaps matching TRBD1 (5 bases). The CDR3 is made up of 15 amino acids. The germline V and J ends were trimmed by 2 bases and 2 bases, with 12 bases remaining between them. Per the germline V gene, CDR1 is MNHEY and CDR2 is SVGEGT. CDR3: CASSYRQSGNYGYTF. CDR3 bases: TGTGCCAGCAGTTACCGGCAGTCAGGGAACTATGGCTACACCTTC.

V and J are TRBV11-3 and TRBJ2-1; weak D call: TRBD1 (6 bases). The V gene's germline CDR1 is SGHNT and CDR2 YENEEA. V lost 1 base, J lost 11 bases, and 18 bases lay in between. CDR3 length: 15 amino acids. In DNA form, the CDR3 reads TGTGCCAGCAGCTTAGCAAGAACAGGGTCCGATAAGCAGTTCTTC. It codes for CASSLARTGSDKQFF. The full variable domain, its missing parts supplied by reference TRBV11-3 and TRBJ2-1, is EAGVVQSPRYKIIEKKQPVAFWCNPISGHNTLYWYLQNLGQGPELLIRYENEEAVDDSQLPKDRFSAERLKGVDSTLKIQPAELGDSAVYLCASSLARTGSDKQFFGPGTRLTVL.

The rearrangement links TRBV10-3 to TRBJ2-2; D gene unclear. The V end was cut by 3 bases, the J end by 7 bases, with 9 bases between. The CDR3 is 13 residues long. Germline V lookup: CDR1 ENHRY, CDR2 SYGVKD. The CDR3: CAISDLPDGELFF. The CDR3 region has the DNA TGTGCCATCAGTGATCTACCCGACGGGGAGCTGTTTTTT.

The chain is built from TRBV19 and TRBJ1-1; tentatively, D is TRBD1 (5 bases). Trimming pared 7 bases from V and 1 base from J, leaving 10 bases between. This CDR3 spans 13 amino acids. CDR1 is LNHDA and CDR2 is SQIVND in the germline V gene (reference sequence). The CDR3 DNA reads as TGTGCCAGTACTAGGACACCGAACACTGAAGCTTTCTTT. Residues: CASTRTPNTEAFF. Using reference TRBV19 and TRBJ1-1 for the parts outside the CDR3, the full variable domain is DGGITQSPKYLFRKEGQNVTLSCEQNLNHDAMYWYRQDPGQGLRLIYYSQIVNDFQKGDIAEGYSVSREKKESFPLTVTSAQKNPTAFYLCASTRTPNTEAFFGQGTRLTVV.

Comments on this clonotype: Being one base from a much bigger clone, this may be a read error. The V gene is TRBV3-1, the J gene TRBJ2-5; D not certain. The CDR3 is 13 residues long. Germline V gene lookup returns CDR1 LGHDT and CDR2 YNNKEL (reference sequence). CDR3: CATSGYRQEIQYF. The CDR3 DNA is TGTGCCACTTCTGGGTACAGACAAGAGATCCAGTACTTC.

The sample holds many counts of this clonotype. The chain recombines TRBV30 with TRBJ1-2; D is unclear. Trimming took off 3 bases at V and 0 bases at J, with 17 bases between the two ends. The CDR3 is made up of 16 amino acids. Germline V lookup: CDR1 GTSNPN, CDR2 SVGIG (reference sequence). CDR3 loop: CAWSDVAGRTNYGYTF. The CDR3 bases are TGTGCCTGGAGCGACGTCGCGGGGAGAACTAACTATGGCTACACCTTC.

The chain is built from TRBV5-1 and TRBJ2-7; no firm D call. V lost 0 bases and J 4 bases, leaving 11 bases between the germline ends. The CDR3 sequence is 14 residues long. Germline V gene lookup returns CDR1 SGHRS and CDR2 YFSETQ. CDR3 sequence: CASSLGLTGYEQYF. CDR3 nucleotide sequence: TGCGCCAGCAGCTTGGGCCTCACCGGATACGAGCAGTACTTC.

The count of this clonotype is one. This chain joins TRBV5-8 and TRBJ2-6; D is ambiguous. The V gene lost 4 bases and the J gene lost 4 bases, with 9 bases spanning the gap. Germline loops: CDR1 SGHTS, CDR2 YDEGEE. The CDR3 is 14 residues long. CDR3 DNA: TGTGCCAGCAGCCCAGAAACAGGGGCCAACGTCCTGACTTTC. Translating it yields CASSPETGANVLTF.

The CDR3 nucleotides are TGTGCCAGCAGTTACTCGAGCCCCGGGACATCGAGCTCCTATAATTCACCCCTCCACTTT. As protein: CASSYSSPGTSSSYNSPLHF. This rearrangement joins TRBV6-5 to TRBJ1-6; a weak D match, TRBD1 (6 bases). V dropped 0 bases and J dropped 0 bases, with 18 bases sitting between them. CDR1 and CDR2 from the germline V gene are MNHEY and SVGAGI. The CDR3 runs 20 residues.

The rearrangement links TRBV14 to TRBJ1-4, with unresolved D. The CDR3 totals 14 residues. Between the trimmed V and J ends, which lost 3 bases and 5 bases, there was a span of 10 bases. Germline V gives CDR1 SGHDN, CDR2 FVKESK. This CDR3 reads CASSHFQQNEKLFF. In DNA form, the CDR3 reads TGTGCCAGCAGCCACTTCCAGCAGAATGAAAAACTGTTTTTT.

Concerning this clonotype: A much larger clone is a single base away; this may be a read error. The chain links TRBV28 to TRBJ2-5, with 12 nucleotides matching TRBD2. This CDR3 is built from 16 residues. Trimming at V came to 3 bases and at J to 2 bases, leaving 4 bases not matched to a gene. Germline V gene lookup returns CDR1 MDHEN and CDR2 SYDVKM. The CDR3: CASSFLAGGQQETQYF. The DNA of the CDR3 is TGTGCCAGCAGTTTTCTAGCGGGAGGGCAGCAAGAGACCCAGTACTTC.

In this sample, this clonotype turned up many times. The gene calls are TRBV6-2 or TRBV6-3 and TRBJ2-5; 11 nucleotides match TRBD2. Germline values: CDR1 MNHEY, CDR2 SVGEGT. The CDR3 consists of 14 residues. V was pared by 6 bases and J by 2 bases, with 2 bases of the junction left unmatched. CDR3 in amino acids: CASRTSGGQETQYF. The CDR3, as DNA: TGTGCCAGCAGAACTAGCGGGGGACAAGAGACCCAGTACTTC.

This clonotype was counted once. The chain couples TRBV7-9 to TRBJ2-7; D remains ambiguous. The CDR3 is 12 residues long. Germline CDR1 SEHNR, CDR2 FQNEAQ (reference sequence). The V end lost 8 bases, the J end lost 5 bases, and 13 bases lay between the germline ends. The CDR3, as DNA: TGTGCCAGCGGCTCCCAATCCAACGAGCAGTACTTC. It encodes CASGSQSNEQYF.